Presented here are 11 T cell receptor beta chains from one specimen sequenced in a study of blood T cell repertoires in COVID-19. Sequenced by immunoSEQ multiplex PCR; TCRdb stores in-frame clones only, minus some. Of 55,000 or so clones in the sample, roughly 80% were seen once. Input material: peripheral blood. These receptors were taken from a human donor in a cohort sampled during active or convalescent COVID-19.

The chain recombines TRBV19 with TRBJ2-6, with a weak D call TRBD2 (6 bases). CDR3 size: 19 residues. Germline V CDR1 and CDR2: LNHDA, SQIVND (reference sequence). V was shortened by 3 bases and J by 0 bases, with 18 bases between the two germline ends. This CDR3 reads CASSMGGRGSSSGANVLTF. The CDR3 DNA follows: TGTGCCAGTAGTATGGGGGGTAGGGGCTCCAGCTCTGGGGCCAACGTCCTGACTTTC. Full variable domain (remainder filled in from reference TRBV19 and TRBJ2-6): DGGITQSPKYLFRKEGQNVTLSCEQNLNHDAMYWYRQDPGQGLRLIYYSQIVNDFQKGDIAEGYSVSREKKESFPLTVTSAQKNPTAFYLCASSMGGRGSSSGANVLTFGAGSRLTVL.

This clone rates as medium-sized. CDR3 protein: CASSQGEGQGYNEQFF. CDR3 nucleotides: TGCGCCAGCAGCCAAGGGGAGGGACAGGGATACAATGAGCAGTTCTTC. The V call is TRBV4-3, the J call TRBJ2-1, with 9 bases aligning to TRBD1. CDR3 length equals 16 residues. The ends lost 1 base at V and 4 bases at J; junction bases unmatched: 5. Germline-derived CDR1 and CDR2 are LGHNA and YSLEER.

The chain carries TRBV9 and TRBJ1-2; TRBD1 matches 9 bases. The CDR3 is 15 residues long. Germline values: CDR1 SGDLS, CDR2 YYNGEE. J lost 3 bases, V lost 3 bases, and 6 bases had no gene match. The CDR3 spells CASSEGTGKDYGYTF. The CDR3 nucleotides read TGTGCCAGCAGCGAGGGGACAGGGAAGGACTATGGCTACACCTTC.

V and J are TRBV6-1 and TRBJ2-7, with D possibly TRBD1 on 6 matching bases. The ends were cut back, 0 bases at V and 2 bases at J, with 11 bases in the middle. The CDR3 length is 15 residues. Germline CDR1 is MNHNS and CDR2 is SASEGT. The CDR3 here is CASSEAGGPPYEQYF. The CDR3 coding sequence is TGTGCCAGCAGTGAAGCTGGGGGCCCCCCCTACGAGCAGTACTTC.

This clone was picked up a small number of times. The gene calls are TRBV7-2 and TRBJ2-7; unclear D gene. The V end lost 1 base, the J end lost 5 bases, and 9 bases lay between the germline ends. This CDR3 spans 13 amino acids. CDR1 SGHTA and CDR2 FQGNSA come from the germline V gene. CDR3 protein: CASSLGVRDEQYF. Here the CDR3 DNA reads TGTGCCAGCAGCTTAGGAGTCCGGGACGAGCAGTACTTC.

This clone has only one observation. This sequence joins TRBV7-3 and TRBJ1-3; 10 bases line up with TRBD1. CDR1 and CDR2 (germline): SGHTA, FQGTGA. The CDR3 has 15 amino acids. After removal of 5 bases from V and 5 bases from J, the junction contained 6 bases not matched to a gene. CDR3 in amino acids: CASSTGQGGRNTIYF. Here the CDR3 DNA reads TGTGCCAGCAGCACTGGACAGGGGGGGCGAAACACCATATATTTT.

The V call is TRBV9, the J call TRBJ1-5; 8 bases match TRBD1. This CDR3 comprises 15 residues. The J segment lost 3 bases and the V segment lost 0 bases, leaving 2 bases of the junction unmatched. The germline V gene encodes CDR1 SGDLS and CDR2 YYNGEE. CDR3 in amino acids: CASSVGGQANQPQHF. CDR3 DNA sequence: TGTGCCAGCAGCGTAGGGGGACAGGCCAATCAGCCCCAGCATTTT.

The V gene is TRBV13, the J gene TRBJ2-7, with a weak D call TRBD1 (6 bases). V lost 0 bases to trimming and J lost 3 bases, with 6 bases between them. The CDR3 totals 13 residues. Germline V gives CDR1 PRHDT, CDR2 FYEKMQ (reference sequence). The CDR3, as DNA: TGTGCCAGCAGCTTAGGGACAGGCTACGAGCAGTACTTC. Protein sequence: CASSLGTGYEQYF. Together with reference TRBV13 and TRBJ2-7, the CDR3 gives the full variable domain: AAGVIQSPRHLIKEKRETATLKCYPIPRHDTVYWYQQGPGQDPQFLISFYEKMQSDKGSIPDRFSAQQFSDYHSELNMSSLELGDSALYFCASSLGTGYEQYFGPGTRLTVT.

This chain links TRBV19 with TRBJ1-4; D may be TRBD1 (5 bases). This CDR3 has 14 amino acids. Trimming shortened V by 3 bases and J by 7 bases, and 12 bases separated the two germline ends. The V gene's germline CDR1 is LNHDA and CDR2 SQIVND (reference sequence). CDR3 amino acids: CASSIGGGGEKLFF. CDR3 coding DNA: TGTGCCAGTAGTATTGGGGGAGGAGGTGAAAAACTGTTTTTT.

This clone was seen only once. The sample holds other DNA sequences that translate to the same CDR3. V gene TRBV19 combines with J gene TRBJ1-5; D ambiguous. The CDR3 runs 15 residues. The V end was cut by 0 bases, the J end by 2 bases, with 8 bases between. Germline CDR1 reads LNHDA; CDR2 reads SQIVND (reference sequence). The CDR3 nucleotides read TGTGCCAGTAGTATAGACCCCCGGGGCAATCAGCCCCAGCATTTT. The encoded protein is CASSIDPRGNQPQHF.

The chain's CDR3 is CASRARVSNSPLHF. The CDR3 DNA follows: TGTGCCAGCAGGGCCAGGGTTTCTAATTCACCCCTCCACTTT. V is TRBV2 and J is TRBJ1-6, with D possibly being TRBD1 (5 bases). The germline V gene has CDR1 SNHLY and CDR2 FYNNEI. V was pared by 6 bases and J by 6 bases, with 12 bases between. This CDR3 has 14 amino acids.